This TCR beta chain was retrieved from a study of cytomegalovirus exposure and HLA in healthy donors. Study as a whole: The same platform was used for the roughly 130 validation repertoires and the approximately 670 first-cohort repertoires, a later analysis reported.

V gave up 2 bases and J gave up 0 bases; unmatched junction bases: 2. The CDR3 contains 15 residues. CDR1 is SGHRS, CDR2 YFSETQ, per germline. The assay was immunoSEQ multiplex PCR, and TCRdb's table has in-frame clones only and misses some. Of 98,000 or so clones in the sample, about 94% were seen once. Note on this clone: Its antigen is undetermined.

Regarding the study as a whole: Most TCR sequences were rare, but some public TCRs occurred in many donors. Accounts indicate the classifier identified cytomegalovirus status with strong specificity and sensitivity.

The clonotype was recovered from a woman aged 18-29 years in good health and CMV-seronegative. Material: PBMCs. The chain uses TRBV5-1 and TRBJ2-1; 7 bases agree with TRBD1. The DNA of the CDR3 is TGCGCCAGCAGCTTTCGGGACAGCTCCTACAATGAGCAGTTCTTC. It is translated as CASSFRDSSYNEQFF.